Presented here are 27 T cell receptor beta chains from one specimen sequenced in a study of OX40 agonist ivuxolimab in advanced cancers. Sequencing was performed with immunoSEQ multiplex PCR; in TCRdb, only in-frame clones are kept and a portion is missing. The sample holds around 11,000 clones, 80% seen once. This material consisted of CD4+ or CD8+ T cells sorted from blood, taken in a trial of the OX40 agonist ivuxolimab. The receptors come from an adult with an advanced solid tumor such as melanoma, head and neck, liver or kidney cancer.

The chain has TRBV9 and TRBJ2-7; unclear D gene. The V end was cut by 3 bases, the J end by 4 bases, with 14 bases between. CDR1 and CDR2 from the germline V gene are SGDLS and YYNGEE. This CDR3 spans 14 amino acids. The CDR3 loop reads CASSATTSPYEQYF. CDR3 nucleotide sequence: TGTGCCAGCAGCGCGACGACCAGTCCTTACGAGCAGTACTTC.

The CDR3 loop reads CASSLRTSGNVLDEQFF. The CDR3, as DNA: TGTGCCAGCAGCCTACGGACTAGCGGGAATGTACTGGATGAGCAGTTCTTC. The rearrangement links TRBV9 to TRBJ2-1, with TRBD2 identical over 12 bases. The CDR3 is made up of 17 amino acids. Germline CDR1 SGDLS, CDR2 YYNGEE. J lost 8 bases, V lost 4 bases, and 13 bases had no gene match.

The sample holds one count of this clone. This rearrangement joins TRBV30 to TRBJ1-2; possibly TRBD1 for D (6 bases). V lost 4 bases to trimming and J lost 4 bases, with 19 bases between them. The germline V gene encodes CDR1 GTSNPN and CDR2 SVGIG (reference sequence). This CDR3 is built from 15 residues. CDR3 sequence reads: CAWITGTGLSYGYTF. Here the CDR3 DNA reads TGTGCCTGGATAACAGGAACAGGGTTGAGCTATGGCTACACCTTC.

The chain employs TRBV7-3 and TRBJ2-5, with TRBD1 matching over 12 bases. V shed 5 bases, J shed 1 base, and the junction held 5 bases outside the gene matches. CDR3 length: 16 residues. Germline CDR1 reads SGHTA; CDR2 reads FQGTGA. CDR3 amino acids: CASSPRGQGAQETQYF. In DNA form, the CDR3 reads TGTGCCAGCAGCCCCAGGGGACAGGGGGCCCAAGAGACCCAGTACTTC.

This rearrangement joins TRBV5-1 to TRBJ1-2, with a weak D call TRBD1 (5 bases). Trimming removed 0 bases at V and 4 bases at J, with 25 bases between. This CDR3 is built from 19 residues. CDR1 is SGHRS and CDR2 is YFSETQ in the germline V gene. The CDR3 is CASSLGRGVSSFVGYGYTF. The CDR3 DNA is TGCGCCAGCAGCTTGGGCCGGGGGGTATCTTCTTTTGTAGGCTATGGCTACACCTTC.

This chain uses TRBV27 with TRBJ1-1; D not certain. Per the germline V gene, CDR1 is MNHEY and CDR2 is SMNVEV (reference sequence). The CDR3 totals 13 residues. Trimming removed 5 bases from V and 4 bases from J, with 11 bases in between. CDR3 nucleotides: TGTGCCAGCAGTGGAACTCGGTTCACTGAAGCTTTCTTT. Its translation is CASSGTRFTEAFF.

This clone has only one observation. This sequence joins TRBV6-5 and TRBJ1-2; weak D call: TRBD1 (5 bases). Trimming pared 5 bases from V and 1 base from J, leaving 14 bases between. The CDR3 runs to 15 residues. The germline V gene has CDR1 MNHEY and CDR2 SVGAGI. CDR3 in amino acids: CASSPTLTVNYGYTF. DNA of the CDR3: TGTGCCAGCAGTCCCACCTTGACAGTTAACTATGGCTACACCTTC.

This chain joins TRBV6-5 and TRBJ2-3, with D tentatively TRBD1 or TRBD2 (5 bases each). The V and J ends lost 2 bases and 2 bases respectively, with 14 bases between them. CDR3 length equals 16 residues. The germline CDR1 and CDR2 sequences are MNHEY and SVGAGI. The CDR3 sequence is CASSYGGDGDTDTQYF. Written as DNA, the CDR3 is TGTGCCAGCAGTTACGGTGGGGACGGAGACACAGATACGCAGTATTTT.

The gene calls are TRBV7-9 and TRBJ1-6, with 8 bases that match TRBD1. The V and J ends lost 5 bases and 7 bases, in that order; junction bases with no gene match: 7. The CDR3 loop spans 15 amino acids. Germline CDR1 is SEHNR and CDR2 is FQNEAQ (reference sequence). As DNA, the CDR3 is TGTGCCAGCAGCACACTGGACAGGGACAATTCACCCCTCCACTTT. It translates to CASSTLDRDNSPLHF.

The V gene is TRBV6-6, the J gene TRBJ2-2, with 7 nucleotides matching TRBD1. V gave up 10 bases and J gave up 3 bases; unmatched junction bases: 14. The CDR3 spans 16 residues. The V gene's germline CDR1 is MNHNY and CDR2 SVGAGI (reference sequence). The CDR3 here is CATTSTGTADTGELFF. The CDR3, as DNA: TGTGCCACCACTTCAACCGGGACAGCGGACACCGGGGAGCTGTTTTTT.

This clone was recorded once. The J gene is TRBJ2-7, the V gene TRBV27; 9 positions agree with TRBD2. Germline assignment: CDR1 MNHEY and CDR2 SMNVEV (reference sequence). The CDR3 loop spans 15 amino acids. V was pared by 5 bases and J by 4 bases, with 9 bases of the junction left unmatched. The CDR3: CASSPGGGAQYEQYF. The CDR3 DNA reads TGTGCCAGCAGTCCTGGCGGGGGGGCCCAGTACGAGCAGTACTTC.

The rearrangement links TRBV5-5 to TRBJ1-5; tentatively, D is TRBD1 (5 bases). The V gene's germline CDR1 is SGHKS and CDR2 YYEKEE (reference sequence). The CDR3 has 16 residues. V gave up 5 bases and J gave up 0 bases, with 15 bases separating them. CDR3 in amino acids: CASSLVGGDSNQPQHF. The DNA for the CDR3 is TGTGCCAGCAGTCTGGTCGGGGGGGATAGCAATCAGCCCCAGCATTTT.

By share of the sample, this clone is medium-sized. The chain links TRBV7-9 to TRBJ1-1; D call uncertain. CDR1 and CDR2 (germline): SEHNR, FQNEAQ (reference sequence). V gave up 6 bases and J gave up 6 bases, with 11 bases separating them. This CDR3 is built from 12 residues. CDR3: CASSSGGAEAFF. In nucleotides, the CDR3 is TGTGCCAGCAGTAGCGGTGGGGCTGAAGCTTTCTTT.

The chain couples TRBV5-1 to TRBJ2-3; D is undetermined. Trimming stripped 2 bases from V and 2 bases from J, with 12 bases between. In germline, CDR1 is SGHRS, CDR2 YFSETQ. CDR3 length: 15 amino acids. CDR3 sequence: CASSFAGSVTDTQYF. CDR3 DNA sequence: TGCGCCAGCAGCTTTGCAGGCTCCGTCACAGATACGCAGTATTTT.

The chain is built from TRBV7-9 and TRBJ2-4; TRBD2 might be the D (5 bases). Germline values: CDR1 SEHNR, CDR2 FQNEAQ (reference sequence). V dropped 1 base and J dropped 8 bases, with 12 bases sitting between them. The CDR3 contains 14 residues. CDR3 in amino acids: CASSLDSALDIQYF. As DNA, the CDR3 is TGTGCCAGCAGCTTAGATAGCGCTTTGGACATTCAGTACTTC.

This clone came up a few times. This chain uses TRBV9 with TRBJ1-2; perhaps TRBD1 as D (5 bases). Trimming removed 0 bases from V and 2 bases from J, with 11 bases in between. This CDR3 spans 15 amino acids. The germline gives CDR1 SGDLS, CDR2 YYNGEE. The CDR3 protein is CASSVAETVNYGYTF. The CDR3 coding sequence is TGTGCCAGCAGCGTAGCTGAGACAGTCAACTATGGCTACACCTTC.

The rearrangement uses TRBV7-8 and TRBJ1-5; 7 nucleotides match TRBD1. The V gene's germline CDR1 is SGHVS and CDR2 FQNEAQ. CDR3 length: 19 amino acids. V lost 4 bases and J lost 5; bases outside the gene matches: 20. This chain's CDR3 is CASSYNPAEVKGAYQPQHF. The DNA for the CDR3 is TGTGCCAGCAGCTACAATCCCGCGGAGGTCAAGGGGGCATATCAGCCCCAGCATTTT.

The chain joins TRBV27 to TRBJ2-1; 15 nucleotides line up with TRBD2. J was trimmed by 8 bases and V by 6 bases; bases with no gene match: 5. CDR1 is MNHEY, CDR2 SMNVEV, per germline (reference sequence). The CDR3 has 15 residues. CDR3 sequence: CASSWTSGRGYEQFF. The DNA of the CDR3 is TGTGCCAGCAGCTGGACTAGCGGGAGGGGGTATGAGCAGTTCTTC.

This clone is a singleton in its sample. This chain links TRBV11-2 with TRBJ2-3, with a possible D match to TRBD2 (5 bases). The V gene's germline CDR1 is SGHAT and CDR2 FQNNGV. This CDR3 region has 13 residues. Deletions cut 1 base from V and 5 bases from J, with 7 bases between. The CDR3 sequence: CASSLVEGDTQYF. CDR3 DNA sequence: TGTGCCAGCAGCTTAGTCGAGGGAGATACGCAGTATTTT.

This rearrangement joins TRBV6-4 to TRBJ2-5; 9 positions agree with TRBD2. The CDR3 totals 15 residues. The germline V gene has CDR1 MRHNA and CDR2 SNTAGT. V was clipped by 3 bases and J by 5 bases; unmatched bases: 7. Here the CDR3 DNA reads TGTGCCAGCAGTGAGTCTAGCGGGGAGGTCGAGACCCAGTACTTC. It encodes CASSESSGEVETQYF.

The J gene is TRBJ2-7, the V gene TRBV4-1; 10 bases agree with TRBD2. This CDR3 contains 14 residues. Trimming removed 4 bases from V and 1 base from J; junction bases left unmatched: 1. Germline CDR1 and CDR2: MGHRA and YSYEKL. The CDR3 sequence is CASSRTSGSYEQYF. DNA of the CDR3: TGCGCCAGCAGCCGGACTAGCGGATCCTACGAGCAGTACTTC.

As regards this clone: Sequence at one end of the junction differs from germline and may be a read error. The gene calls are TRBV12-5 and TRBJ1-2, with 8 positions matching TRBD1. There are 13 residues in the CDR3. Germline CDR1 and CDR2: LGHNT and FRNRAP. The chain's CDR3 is CASGLDRAYGYTF. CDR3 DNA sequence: TGTGCTAGTGGCTTGGACAGGGCCTATGGCTACACCTTC.

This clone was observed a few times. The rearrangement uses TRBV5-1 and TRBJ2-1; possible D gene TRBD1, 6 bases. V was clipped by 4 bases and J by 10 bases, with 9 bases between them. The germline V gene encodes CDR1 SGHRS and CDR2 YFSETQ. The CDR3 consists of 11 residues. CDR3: CASSPGEEQFF. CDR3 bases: TGCGCCAGCAGCCCAGGGGAGGAGCAGTTCTTC.

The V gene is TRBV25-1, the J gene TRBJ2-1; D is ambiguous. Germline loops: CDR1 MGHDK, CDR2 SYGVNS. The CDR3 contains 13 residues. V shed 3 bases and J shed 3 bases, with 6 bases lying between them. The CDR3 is CASSDIGYNEQFF. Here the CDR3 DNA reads TGTGCCAGCAGTGATATTGGCTACAATGAGCAGTTCTTC.

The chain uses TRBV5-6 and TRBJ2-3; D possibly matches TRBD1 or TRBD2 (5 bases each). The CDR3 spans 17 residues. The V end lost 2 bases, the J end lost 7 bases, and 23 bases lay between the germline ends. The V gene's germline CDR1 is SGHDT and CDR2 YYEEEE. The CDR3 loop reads CASSFSTGPIEIYTQYF. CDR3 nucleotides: TGTGCCAGCAGCTTTTCGACGGGGCCGATTGAGATTTATACGCAGTATTTT.

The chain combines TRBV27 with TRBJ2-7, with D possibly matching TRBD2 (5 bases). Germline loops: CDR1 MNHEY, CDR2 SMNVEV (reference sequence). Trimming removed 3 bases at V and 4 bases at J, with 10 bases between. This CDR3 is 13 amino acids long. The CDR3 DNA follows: TGTGCCAGCAGTTTCGGACGGACTTACGAGCAGTACTTC. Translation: CASSFGRTYEQYF.

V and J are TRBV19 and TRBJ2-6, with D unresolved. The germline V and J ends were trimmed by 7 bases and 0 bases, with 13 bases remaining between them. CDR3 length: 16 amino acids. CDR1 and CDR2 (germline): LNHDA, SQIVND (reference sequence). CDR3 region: CASTGAGHSGANVLTF. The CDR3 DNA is TGTGCCAGTACGGGCGCAGGCCACTCTGGGGCCAACGTCCTGACTTTC.